The 2 T cell receptor beta chains listed next were all sequenced from one sample in a study of graft-versus-host responses after intestinal transplantation. The table came from immunoSEQ multiplex PCR; TCRdb's copy has only in-frame clones and leaves some out. The sample records 19,000 or so clones, about 89% being singletons. Sequencing was performed on PBMCs, taken 230 to 240 days after intestinal transplant. These receptors came from a human patient who received an intestinal transplant, so some T cells may come from the graft donor.

J is TRBJ2-2 and V is TRBV7-2; D unclear. The CDR3 is 13 amino acids. V lost 2 bases to trimming and J lost 6 bases, with 7 bases between them. Looked up from germline, CDR1 is SGHTA and CDR2 is FQGNSA. The CDR3 sequence is CASSLSQSGELFF. CDR3 in DNA: TGTGCCAGCAGCTTATCTCAGTCCGGGGAGCTGTTTTTT.

The J gene is TRBJ1-1, the V gene TRBV13; possible D gene TRBD1, 6 bases. Deletions cut 4 bases from V and 7 bases from J, with 7 bases between. The CDR3 extends over 11 amino acids. From germline, CDR1 is PRHDT and CDR2 FYEKMQ (reference sequence). CDR3 sequence reads: CASSSQGEAFF. The CDR3 coding sequence is TGTGCCAGCAGCTCACAGGGTGAAGCTTTCTTT.